These 19 T cell receptor beta chains were sequenced from one sample in a study of T cells in narcolepsy. TCRdb keeps only in-frame clones here, not all; method: immunoSEQ multiplex PCR. The sample records tens of thousands of clones, about four fifths being singletons. Material: CD45RA- memory CD4+ T cells from PBMCs. All receptors derive from a human donor with narcolepsy.

J is TRBJ2-5 and V is TRBV11-3, with D uncertain. CDR1 SGHNT and CDR2 YENEEA come from the germline V gene. V was clipped by 1 base and J by 5 bases, with 8 bases between them. The CDR3 covers 13 residues. The CDR3 reads CASSLAGLETQYF. CDR3 DNA sequence: TGTGCCAGCAGCTTAGCTGGGTTGGAGACCCAGTACTTC. Full variable domain (remainder filled in from reference TRBV11-3 and TRBJ2-5): EAGVVQSPRYKIIEKKQPVAFWCNPISGHNTLYWYLQNLGQGPELLIRYENEEAVDDSQLPKDRFSAERLKGVDSTLKIQPAELGDSAVYLCASSLAGLETQYFGPGTRLLVL.

V gene TRBV19 combines with J gene TRBJ2-5, with D maybe TRBD1 (6 bases). Trimming shortened V by 3 bases and J by 5 bases, and 16 bases separated the two germline ends. CDR1 is LNHDA and CDR2 is SQIVND in the germline V gene (reference sequence). This CDR3 has 15 amino acids. CDR3 loop: CASSITRGRGETQYF. CDR3 nucleotides: TGTGCCAGTAGTATTACTAGGGGAAGGGGGGAGACCCAGTACTTC.

The chain combines TRBV6-1 with TRBJ1-6, with D maybe TRBD1 (6 bases). CDR3 size: 13 residues. The V and J ends lost 6 bases and 3 bases respectively, with 6 bases between them. Germline CDR1 is MNHNS and CDR2 is SASEGT. The DNA of the CDR3 is TGTGCCAGCAGGGACAGCTATAATTCACCCCTCCACTTT. Encoded protein: CASRDSYNSPLHF.

The rearrangement joins TRBV5-1 to TRBJ1-4, with D possibly matching TRBD1 (5 bases). Trimming pared 2 bases from V and 8 bases from J, leaving 10 bases between. This CDR3 region has 13 residues. Germline CDR1 reads SGHRS; CDR2 reads YFSETQ. The CDR3 DNA reads TGCGCCAGCAGCTTTCAGGGTCAGGAAAAACTGTTTTTT. It encodes CASSFQGQEKLFF.

The V call is TRBV29-1, the J call TRBJ1-5, with D unresolved. The ends were cut back, 4 bases at V and 1 base at J, with 5 bases in the middle. The CDR3 is made up of 12 amino acids. Per germline, CDR1 SQVTM and CDR2 ANQGSEA. The CDR3: CSVAQSNQPQHF. The CDR3 bases are TGCAGCGTTGCACAGAGCAATCAGCCCCAGCATTTT.

By proportion, this clone is medium-sized. Because it lacks the conserved phenylalanine or tryptophan at the end, this CDR3 is likely a read error. Because the CDR3's place on the DNA is in doubt, the DNA is left out and the CDR3 is given as listed by TCRdb. The genes are TRBV21-1 and TRBJ1-3. TRBV21-1 is a recognized pseudogene. From its first to its last residue, the CDR3 has 11 amino acids. The CDR3 region is CASSSQGWTRV.

The genes are TRBV9 and TRBJ1-3; possibly TRBD1 for D (5 bases). V dropped 2 bases and J dropped 2 bases, with 11 bases sitting between them. Per germline, CDR1 SGDLS and CDR2 YYNGEE. CDR3 length: 15 amino acids. This CDR3 reads CASSVAPRAGNTIYF. DNA of the CDR3: TGTGCCAGCAGCGTTGCCCCCAGGGCTGGAAACACCATATATTTT.

In its sample, this clone was seen once. J is TRBJ1-5 and V is TRBV7-2; D may be TRBD1 (5 bases). V lost 5 bases, J lost 0 bases, and 14 bases lay in between. This CDR3 region has 16 residues. The germline gives CDR1 SGHTA, CDR2 FQGNSA. The CDR3 DNA follows: TGTGCCAGCAGCAAAGAGGGCAGGGCTAGCAATCAGCCCCAGCATTTT. It is translated as CASSKEGRASNQPQHF.

In its sample, this clone was seen a few times. The chain has TRBV27 and TRBJ2-7, with 11 positions matching TRBD1. Germline V gene data show CDR1 as MNHEY and CDR2 as SMNVEV (reference sequence). With V trimmed by 5 bases and J by 6 bases, 6 bases remained unmatched. The CDR3 length is 14 residues. In nucleotides, the CDR3 is TGTGCCAGCAGTAACGGACAGGGGGCGAGCGAGCAGTACTTC. Protein product: CASSNGQGASEQYF.

The V and J genes are TRBV4-3 and TRBJ2-1, with D maybe TRBD2 (6 bases). The CDR3 runs to 18 residues. The germline V gene encodes CDR1 LGHNA and CDR2 YSLEER. Trimming stripped 4 bases from V and 0 bases from J, with 19 bases between. Here the CDR3 DNA reads TGCGCCAGCAGCCGAAGCGGCGGGACGGTGAGCTCCTACAATGAGCAGTTCTTC. Residues: CASSRSGGTVSSYNEQFF.

V usage is TRBV6-4 and J usage is TRBJ2-1, with TRBD1 matching 9 bases. Per germline, CDR1 MRHNA and CDR2 SNTAGT. With 6 bases clipped from V and 7 bases from J, the junction kept 4 bases outside the gene matches. The CDR3 totals 13 residues. The CDR3 spells CASSRDRVNEQFF. CDR3 sequence (DNA): TGTGCCAGCAGCAGGGACAGGGTGAATGAGCAGTTCTTC.

This chain's CDR3 is CASSLGTANSNQPQHF. The DNA for the CDR3 is TGTGCCAGCAGCTTGGGGACAGCTAATAGCAATCAGCCCCAGCATTTT. V and J are TRBV5-6 and TRBJ1-5; possibly TRBD1 for D (6 bases). V was shortened by 0 bases and J by 0 bases, with 10 bases between the two germline ends. The CDR3 is 16 residues long. CDR1 is SGHDT, CDR2 YYEEEE, per germline.

This rearrangement joins TRBV19 to TRBJ2-5, with 8 bases lining up with TRBD1. The CDR3 is made up of 14 amino acids. Germline CDR1 LNHDA, CDR2 SQIVND (reference sequence). J lost 3 bases, V lost 4 bases, and 4 bases had no gene match. The DNA of the CDR3 is TGTGCCAGTAGTACGGGACAGGTCGAAGAGACCCAGTACTTC. Its translation is CASSTGQVEETQYF.

The V gene is TRBV14, the J gene TRBJ2-2; weak D call: TRBD1 (7 bases). The CDR3 is 18 amino acids. Per germline, CDR1 SGHDN and CDR2 FVKESK. V lost 4 bases to trimming and J lost 1 base, with 19 bases between them. DNA of the CDR3: TGTGCCAGCAGCCGGGCGGGACAGCCGAGGTTGAACACCGGGGAGCTGTTTTTT. The encoded protein is CASSRAGQPRLNTGELFF.

This chain joins TRBV25-1 and TRBJ1-2; D gene unclear. CDR1 is MGHDK, CDR2 SYGVNS, per germline. The CDR3 contains 13 residues. V lost 5 bases to trimming and J lost 8 bases, with 15 bases between them. As DNA, the CDR3 is TGTGCCAGCAGTCCCGAAGGCAGTTTAGGCTACACCTTC. It specifies CASSPEGSLGYTF.

This clone occurred once. This chain joins TRBV19 and TRBJ1-4, with D uncertain. This CDR3 comprises 15 residues. The V and J ends lost 5 bases and 3 bases respectively, with 13 bases between them. From germline, CDR1 is LNHDA and CDR2 SQIVND (reference sequence). The CDR3 DNA reads TGTGCCAGTAGTCAAGGCCCTACCTCTAATGAAAAACTGTTTTTT. Translated: CASSQGPTSNEKLFF.

The chain couples TRBV28 to TRBJ2-1, with D possibly being TRBD2 (6 bases). The V and J ends lost 6 bases and 0 bases respectively, with 6 bases between them. Germline V gene data show CDR1 as MDHEN and CDR2 as SYDVKM. This CDR3 is built from 13 residues. CDR3 region: CASRGLSYNEQFF. CDR3 sequence (DNA): TGTGCCAGCAGGGGACTCTCCTACAATGAGCAGTTCTTC.

This clone was seen more than once but under ten times. This chain joins TRBV2 and TRBJ2-5; 7 bases are shared with TRBD1. Germline V gene data show CDR1 as SNHLY and CDR2 as FYNNEI. This CDR3 region has 14 residues. The V gene end was trimmed by 0 bases and the J gene end by 4 bases; junction bases not matched to a gene: 2. The CDR3, as DNA: TGTGCCAGCAGTGAAGCGCCAGGGGGAGAGACCCAGTACTTC. Protein: CASSEAPGGETQYF.

The rearrangement links TRBV6-6 to TRBJ2-5; 7 bases are shared with TRBD1. With V trimmed by 6 bases and J by 4 bases, 14 bases remained unmatched. This CDR3 is 16 amino acids long. Germline assignment: CDR1 MNHNY and CDR2 SVGAGI (reference sequence). The CDR3 loop is CASRYPGTGVRETQYF. The CDR3 region has the DNA TGTGCCAGCAGGTACCCGGGAACAGGGGTTAGAGAGACCCAGTACTTC.